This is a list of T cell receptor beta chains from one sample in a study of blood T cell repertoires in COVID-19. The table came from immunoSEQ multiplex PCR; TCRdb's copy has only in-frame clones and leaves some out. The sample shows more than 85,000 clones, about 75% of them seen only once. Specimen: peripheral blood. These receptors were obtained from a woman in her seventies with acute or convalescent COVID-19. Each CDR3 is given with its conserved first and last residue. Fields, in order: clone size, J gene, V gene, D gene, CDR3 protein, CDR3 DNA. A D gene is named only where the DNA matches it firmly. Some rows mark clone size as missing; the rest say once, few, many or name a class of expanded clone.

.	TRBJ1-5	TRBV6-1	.	CASSEKGTGWNNQPQHF	TGTGCCAGCAGTGAAAAAGGCACAGGGTGGAACAATCAGCCCCAGCATTTT
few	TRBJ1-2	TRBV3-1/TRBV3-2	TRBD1	CASSQTGTGFYGYTF	TGTGCCAGCAGCCAGACCGGGACAGGGTTTTACGGCTACACCTTC
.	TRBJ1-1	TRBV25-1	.	CASSDVAGPLVTEAFF	TGTGCCAGCAGTGATGTGGCAGGGCCTTTGGTCACTGAAGCTTTCTTT
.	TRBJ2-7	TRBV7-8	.	CASSPRYEQYF	TGTGCCAGCAGCCCGCGTTACGAGCAGTACTTC
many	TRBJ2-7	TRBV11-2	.	CASSQRWRGDDEQYF	TGTGCCAGCAGCCAAAGGTGGCGGGGCGACGACGAGCAGTACTTC
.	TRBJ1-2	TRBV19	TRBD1	CASSYLFDRETSGYTF	TGTGCCAGTAGCTACCTCTTTGACAGGGAAACAAGTGGCTACACCTTC
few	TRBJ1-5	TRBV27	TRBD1	CASSLQGGRSQPQHF	TGTGCCAGCAGTTTACAGGGGGGCCGAAGTCAGCCCCAGCATTTT
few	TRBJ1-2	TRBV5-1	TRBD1	CASSGGTEGLYGYTF	TGCGCCAGCAGCGGGGGGACAGAAGGACTCTATGGCTACACCTTC
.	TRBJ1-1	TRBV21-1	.	CASSKVPIRGQGNRSEAFF	TGTGCCAGCAGCAAAGTCCCAATTCGGGGACAGGGTAATCGAAGCGAAGCTTTCTTT
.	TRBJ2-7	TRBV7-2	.	CASSLEDTRSYEQYF	TGTGCCAGCAGCTTAGAGGACACCCGGAGCTACGAGCAGTACTTC
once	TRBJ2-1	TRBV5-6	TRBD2	CASSLAGGSSYNEQFF	TGTGCCAGCAGCTTGGCCGGGGGGAGCTCCTACAATGAGCAGTTCTTC
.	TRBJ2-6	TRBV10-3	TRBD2	CAISEGRGSGANVLTF	TGTGCCATCAGTGAGGGGAGGGGATCTGGGGCCAACGTCCTGACTTTC
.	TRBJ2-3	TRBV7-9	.	CASSRGTDTQYF	TGTGCCAGCAGTCGGGGTACAGATACGCAGTATTTT
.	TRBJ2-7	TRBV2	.	CASTGTYEQYF	TGTGCCAGCACAGGAACCTACGAGCAGTACTTC
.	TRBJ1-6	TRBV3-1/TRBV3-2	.	CASSREAAPSPLHF	TGTGCCAGCAGCCGCGAGGCAGCCCCTTCACCCCTCCACTTT
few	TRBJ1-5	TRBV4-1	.	CASSQEGEGWGQPQHF	TGCGCCAGCAGCCAAGAGGGGGAGGGCTGGGGACAGCCCCAGCATTTT
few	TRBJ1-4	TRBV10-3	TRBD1	CAISRDRGDPGEKLFF	TGTGCCATCAGCAGGGACAGGGGGGACCCGGGTGAAAAACTGTTTTTT
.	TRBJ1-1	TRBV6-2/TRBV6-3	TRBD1	CASSTRETGGLRDFF	TGTGCCAGCAGCACCCGCGAAACAGGGGGCCTTAGGGATTTCTTT
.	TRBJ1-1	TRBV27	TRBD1	CASSAGTGYTEAFF	TGTGCCAGCAGTGCGGGGACAGGGTACACTGAAGCTTTCTTT
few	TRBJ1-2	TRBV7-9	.	CASSLDRVTGGYTF	TGTGCCAGCAGCTTAGACAGGGTCACAGGGGGCTACACCTTC
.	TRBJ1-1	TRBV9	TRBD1	CASSVRPGTGSNTEAFF	TGTGCCAGCAGCGTACGTCCCGGGACAGGGTCGAACACTGAAGCTTTCTTT
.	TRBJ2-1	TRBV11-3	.	CASSFSSGMGRNEQFF	TGTGCCAGCAGCTTCTCCTCGGGCATGGGGCGGAATGAGCAGTTCTTC
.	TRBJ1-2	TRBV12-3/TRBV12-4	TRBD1	CASSLDRGHGYTF	TGTGCCAGCAGTTTGGACAGGGGGCATGGCTACACCTTC
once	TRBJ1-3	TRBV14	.	CASSPAGTSGNTIYF	TGTGCCAGCAGCCCAGCGGGGACCTCTGGAAACACCATATATTTT
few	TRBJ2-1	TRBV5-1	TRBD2	CASSPTTSGTYNEQFF	TGCGCCAGCAGCCCAACCACCAGCGGGACCTACAATGAGCAGTTCTTC
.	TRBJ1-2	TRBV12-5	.	CASGLSGGRLGYTF	TGTGCTAGTGGTTTGTCGGGGGGCCGTCTTGGCTACACCTTC
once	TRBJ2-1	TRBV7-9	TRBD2	CASSPIAGAEQFF	TGTGCCAGCAGCCCAATAGCGGGGGCCGAGCAGTTCTTC
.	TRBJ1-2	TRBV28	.	CASSPGGMGAYGYTF	TGTGCCAGCAGCCCGGGGGGTATGGGAGCCTATGGCTACACCTTC
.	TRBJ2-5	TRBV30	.	CAWSVQGTETQYF	TGTGCCTGGAGTGTACAGGGAACGGAGACCCAGTACTTC
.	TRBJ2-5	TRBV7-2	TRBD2	CASTQSGGGETQYF	TGTGCCAGCACCCAAAGCGGGGGGGGCGAGACCCAGTACTTC
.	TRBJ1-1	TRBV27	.	CASSLSYRVRAEAFF	TGTGCCAGCAGTTTATCCTACAGGGTCAGGGCTGAAGCTTTCTTT
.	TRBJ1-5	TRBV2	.	CASRPPGGVRNQPQHF	TGTGCCAGCAGGCCCCCTGGGGGCGTCCGGAATCAGCCCCAGCATTTT
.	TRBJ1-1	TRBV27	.	CASRGGAGTEAFF	TGTGCCAGCAGGGGTGGGGCAGGCACTGAAGCTTTCTTT
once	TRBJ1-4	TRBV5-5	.	CASSLGPSRVNEKLFF	TGTGCCAGCAGCTTGGGACCGTCGCGGGTTAATGAAAAACTGTTTTTT
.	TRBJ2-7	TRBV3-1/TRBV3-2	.	CASSHSTTDYEQYF	TGTGCCAGCAGCCATTCGACAACTGATTACGAGCAGTACTTC
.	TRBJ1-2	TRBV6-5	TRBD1	CASRVGGSYGYTF	TGTGCCAGCAGGGTAGGGGGCTCCTATGGCTACACCTTC
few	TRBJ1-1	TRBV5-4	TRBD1	CASTTGTDAFF	TGTGCCAGCACAACCGGGACAGACGCTTTCTTT
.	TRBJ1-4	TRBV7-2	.	CASSIGGGANEKLFF	TGTGCCAGCAGCATAGGAGGGGGGGCTAATGAAAAACTGTTTTTT
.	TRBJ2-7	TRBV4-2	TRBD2	CASSRGGDFSYEQYF	TGTGCCAGCAGCCGCGGGGGGGATTTCTCCTACGAGCAGTACTTC